The source of this T cell receptor beta chain is a study of blood T cell repertoires in COVID-19. Study-wide context: The cDNA or gDNA used as material had been derived from T cells, B-cell-depleted T cells, or PBMCs.

The table came from immunoSEQ multiplex PCR; TCRdb's copy has only in-frame clones and leaves some out. The sample has roughly 75,000 clones; around nine tenths are singletons. Unmatched junction bases numbered 5, after V lost 2 bases and J lost 4 bases. The germline V gene has CDR1 PRHDT and CDR2 FYEKMQ (reference sequence). This CDR3 comprises 14 residues. The receptor was derived from a man older than 75 with COVID-19, enrolled during active disease. What was sequenced was peripheral blood. The J gene is TRBJ2-7, the V gene TRBV13, with TRBD1 identical over 7 bases. DNA for the CDR3: TGTGCCAGCAGCTTAACAGGGGCGGAGTACGAGCAGTACTTC. Protein sequence: CASSLTGAEYEQYF.